This entry describes one T cell receptor (beta chain). Libraries were prepared by immunoSEQ multiplex PCR; TCRdb keeps only in-frame clonotypes and omits some of them. The data show some 210,000 clones, with roughly 88% seen just once and around 5.9% held by the top ten. The V gene end was trimmed by 4 bases and the J gene end by 5 bases; junction bases not matched to a gene: 10. Per the germline V gene, CDR1 is KGHSH and CDR2 is LQKENI. The CDR3 runs 17 residues. This sample is part of a study of blood T cell repertoires in COVID-19. The specimen sequenced was peripheral blood. The receptor was derived from a woman aged 40 to 50 who had recovered from COVID-19. The chain recombines TRBV18 with TRBJ2-1; 11 bases are a match to TRBD2. The CDR3 sequence is CASSHTSGSAGNNEQFF. For the CDR3, the DNA is TGTGCCAGCTCACATACTAGCGGGAGTGCGGGGAACAATGAGCAGTTCTTC.